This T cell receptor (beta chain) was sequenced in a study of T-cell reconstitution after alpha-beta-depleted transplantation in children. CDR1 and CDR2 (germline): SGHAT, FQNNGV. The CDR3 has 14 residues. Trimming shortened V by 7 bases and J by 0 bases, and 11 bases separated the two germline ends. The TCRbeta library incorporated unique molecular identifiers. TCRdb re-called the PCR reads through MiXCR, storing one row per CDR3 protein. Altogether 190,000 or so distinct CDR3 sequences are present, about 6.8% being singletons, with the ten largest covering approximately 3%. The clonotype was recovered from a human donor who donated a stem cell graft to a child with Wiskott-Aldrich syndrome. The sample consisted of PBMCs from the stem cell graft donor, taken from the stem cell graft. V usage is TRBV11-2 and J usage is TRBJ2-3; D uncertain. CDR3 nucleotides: TGTGCCAGCAACACCGCGAAGAGCACAGATACGCAGTATTTT. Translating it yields CASNTAKSTDTQYF.